The present entry profiles one TCR beta chain with its context. Its antigen is still unknown. TCRdb's table, derived via immunoSEQ multiplex PCR, lists solely in-frame clones and lacks some. The table lists 95,000 to 120,000 clones, approximately 90% of them singletons. Relapse was seen in all patients after autologous stem cell transplantation, and brentuximab vedotin exposure was variable. Complete response, partial response or progressive disease were the best responses. Trimming cost V 1 base and J 3 bases, with 7 bases left between them. The CDR3 is made up of 14 amino acids. Germline CDR1 LGHNA, CDR2 YSLEER. The entry originates in a study of PD-1 blockade in classical Hodgkin lymphoma. Study results and caveats: CD4+ TCR diversity, unlike CD8+, rose significantly by C4D1.

The sample was peripheral blood mononuclear cells (PBMCs), taken before the second cycle of nivolumab. The chain is built from TRBV4-3 and TRBJ1-5; D not certain. The clonotype originates from a human donor with classical Hodgkin lymphoma. In DNA, the CDR3 is TGCGCCAGCAGCCAAGGACGGGACAATCAGCCCCAGCATTTT. It yields the protein CASSQGRDNQPQHF.